This TCR beta chain comes out of a study of T cells after yellow fever vaccination. Overall study results and limits: Clones from primary vaccination mostly reappeared after the booster (approximately 95% CD4, over 85% CD8). On re-exposure, the response was weaker but peaked faster, at day 5 versus 15.

The 5'RACE template-switching step produced TCR cDNA and added a universal primer site and UMIs. TCRdb processed the 5' RACE reads anew with MiXCR; each CDR3 protein has one entry. The profile shows around 70,000 distinct CDR3 sequences, around 6.5% of them singletons. This CDR3 spans 12 amino acids. CDR1 SGDLS and CDR2 YYNGEE come from the germline V gene. Trimming left V 8 bases short and J 5 bases short, with 11 bases between. This clonotype was seen ten or more times. Its antigen is currently unknown. V usage is TRBV9 and J usage is TRBJ2-1; D might be TRBD2 (6 bases). This specimen was CD8+ T cells sorted from PBMCs, taken less than 6 days after the first yellow fever vaccination. The origin of this receptor is a man younger than 30 who received the YFV17D yellow fever vaccine. CDR3 loop: CASKGLHNEQFF. CDR3 DNA: TGTGCCAGTAAGGGACTTCACAATGAGCAGTTCTTC. The whole variable domain, remainder taken from reference TRBV9 and TRBJ2-1, is DSGVTQTPKHLITATGQRVTLRCSPRSGDLSVYWYQQSLDQGLQFLIQYYNGEERAKGNILERFSAQQFPDLHSELNLSSLELGDSALYFCASKGLHNEQFFGPGTRLTVL.